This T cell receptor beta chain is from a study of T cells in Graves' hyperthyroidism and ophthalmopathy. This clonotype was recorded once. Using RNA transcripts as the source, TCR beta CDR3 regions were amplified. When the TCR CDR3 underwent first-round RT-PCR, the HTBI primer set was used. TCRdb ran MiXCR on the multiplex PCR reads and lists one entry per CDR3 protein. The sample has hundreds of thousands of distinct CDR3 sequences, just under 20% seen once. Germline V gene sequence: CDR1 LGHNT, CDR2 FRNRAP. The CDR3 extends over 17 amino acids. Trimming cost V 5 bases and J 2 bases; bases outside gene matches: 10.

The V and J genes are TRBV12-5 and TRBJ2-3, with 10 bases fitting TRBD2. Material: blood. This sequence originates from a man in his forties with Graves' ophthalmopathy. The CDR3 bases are TGTGCTAGTGGTCCCAGACTAGCGGGTATTATCACAGATACGCAGTATTTT. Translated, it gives CASGPRLAGIITDTQYF.